The T cell receptor (beta chain) described here comes from a study of blood T cell repertoires in COVID-19. The germline gives CDR1 KGHDR, CDR2 SFDVKD. With 3 bases removed from V and 5 bases from J, the gap between germline ends came to 10 bases. CDR3 length: 14 residues. Authors' data handling: Using reference gene primer amplification, nucleated cell counts were estimated. Repertoires were generated with immunoSEQ multiplex PCR, while TCRdb's copy carries only in-frame clones and drops some. The V and J calls and the clone size are those of that table, but D and trimming were determined from the DNA. The sample yields about 130,000 clones, around 73% seen once.

This TCR came from a man in his fifties or sixties who had recovered from COVID-19. V and J are TRBV24-1 and TRBJ1-5, with a possible D match to TRBD1 (5 bases). Sequencing was done on a sample of peripheral blood. The CDR3 DNA reads as TGTGCCACCAGTGATGGGGGGGATGATCAGCCCCAGCATTTT. This codes for CATSDGGDDQPQHF.